These 2 T cell receptor beta chains share one sample of origin, sequenced in a study of long-term antiretroviral therapy in people with HIV (dated by TCRdb to 2022 to 2024). Sequencing of the TRB variable region was done with the immunoSEQ hsTCRB v3.0 assay at survey level resolution. In TCRdb, the immuneACCESS table is reduced to in-frame sequences with V and J assigned. These tables do not hold every clone; where another copy was compared, an unresolved V gene accounts for under half, and the others remain unexplained. The sample table shows about 39,000 clones, and about 85% are seen once. Clones ranked in the top ten supply over 5.5% of the sample. Specimen: unsorted PBMCs, collected 3.1 years after starting antiretroviral therapy. These TCRs come from a woman aged 45-65 years with HIV.

The chain carries TRBV19 and TRBJ2-2; 10 positions agree with TRBD2. CDR3 size: 16 residues. CDR1 is LNHDA, CDR2 SQIVND, per germline (reference sequence). With 2 bases clipped from V and 1 base from J, the junction kept 1 base outside the gene matches. In nucleotides, the CDR3 is TGTGCCAGTAGTATATCTAGCGGGGGGAACACCGGGGAGCTGTTTTTT. Translation gives CASSISSGGNTGELFF.

In this sample, this clone turned up a few times. The rearrangement links TRBV2 to TRBJ1-6, with 7 bases fitting TRBD1. The J segment lost 7 bases and the V segment lost 6 bases, leaving 9 bases of the junction unmatched. Per germline, CDR1 SNHLY and CDR2 FYNNEI. The CDR3 length is 15 residues. The CDR3 nucleotides read TGTGCCAGCAGCGGGACCGGGACAGCCAATTCACCCCTCCACTTT. Amino acid sequence: CASSGTGTANSPLHF.